This is a list of T cell receptor beta chains from one sample in a study of blood T cells in healthy people across ages. TCRdb re-called the 5' RACE reads with MiXCR, one entry per CDR3 protein. Of under 950,000 distinct CDR3 sequences in the sample, 22% were seen once. Source material: blood. These receptors all come from a man aged 65 to 85 in good health. CDR3s include the opening cysteine and the closing phenylalanine or tryptophan. D genes are given only for firm matches. Clone sizes are given selectively: once, few, many, or a class where the clone is expanded.

j_call: TRBJ1-4
v_call: TRBV7-9
d_call: TRBD1
clone_size: many
cdr3_nt: TGTGCCAGCAGCGGACAGGGTCGTAAGGAAAAACTGTTTTTT
cdr3_aa: CASSGQGRKEKLFF

j_call: TRBJ2-4
v_call: TRBV18
d_call: TRBD1
clone_size: .
cdr3_nt: TGTGCCAGCTCACCACCAGGGACAGGACCGGAGGTTACTTCCAAAAACATTCAGTACTTC
cdr3_aa: CASSPPGTGPEVTSKNIQYF

j_call: TRBJ1-3
v_call: TRBV10-3
d_call: .
clone_size: few
cdr3_nt: TGTGCCATCAGGGAGAGCTCTGGAAACACCATATATTTT
cdr3_aa: CAIRESSGNTIYF

j_call: TRBJ2-1
v_call: TRBV11-2
d_call: TRBD1
clone_size: .
cdr3_nt: TGTGCCAGCAGCTTCCACAGGGGGACCGTCAATGAGCAGTTCTTC
cdr3_aa: CASSFHRGTVNEQFF

j_call: TRBJ1-1
v_call: TRBV30
d_call: .
clone_size: once
cdr3_nt: TGTGCCTGGAGTGTAGCCCTACGAGACACTGAAGCTTTCTTT
cdr3_aa: CAWSVALRDTEAFF

j_call: TRBJ2-5
v_call: TRBV29-1
d_call: .
clone_size: few
cdr3_nt: TGCAGCGTCGGGTGGGGGAGAGAGACCCAGTACTTC
cdr3_aa: CSVGWGRETQYF

j_call: TRBJ1-5
v_call: TRBV12-3/TRBV12-4
d_call: .
clone_size: .
cdr3_nt: TGTGCCAGCAGCTTAAGGTGGGAGCCTTATAGCAATCAGCCCCAGCATTTT
cdr3_aa: CASSLRWEPYSNQPQHF

j_call: TRBJ2-3
v_call: TRBV4-3
d_call: TRBD2
clone_size: .
cdr3_nt: TGCGCCAGCAGCCAAGGGAGCGGGAGGATGTTCACAGATACGCAGTATTTT
cdr3_aa: CASSQGSGRMFTDTQYF

j_call: TRBJ2-1
v_call: TRBV14
d_call: .
clone_size: .
cdr3_nt: TGTGCCAGCAGCCAAGATGAATTCCAGCTAAGGTCCTACAATGAGCAGTTCTTC
cdr3_aa: CASSQDEFQLRSYNEQFF

j_call: TRBJ2-1
v_call: TRBV12-3/TRBV12-4
d_call: .
clone_size: .
cdr3_nt: TGTGCCAGCAGTTTAGTACGGGTGGGTGAGCAGTTCTTC
cdr3_aa: CASSLVRVGEQFF

j_call: TRBJ2-7
v_call: TRBV5-1
d_call: .
clone_size: .
cdr3_nt: TGCGCCAGCAGCTTGTGGGCCAGGGATGGCGAGCAGTACTTC
cdr3_aa: CASSLWARDGEQYF

j_call: TRBJ2-4
v_call: TRBV3-1
d_call: .
clone_size: .
cdr3_nt: TGTGCCAGCAGCCGAGACATAGGAAACATTCAGTACTTC
cdr3_aa: CASSRDIGNIQYF

j_call: TRBJ2-7
v_call: TRBV6-2/TRBV6-3
d_call: TRBD2
clone_size: .
cdr3_nt: TGTGCCAGCAGTTTCCCGGGACTACCCACCTACGAGCAGTACTTC
cdr3_aa: CASSFPGLPTYEQYF

j_call: TRBJ1-5
v_call: TRBV18
d_call: .
clone_size: .
cdr3_nt: TGTGCCAGCTCACCATCTGGGAAAGAACAGCCCCAGCATTTT
cdr3_aa: CASSPSGKEQPQHF

j_call: TRBJ2-3
v_call: TRBV6-1
d_call: .
clone_size: few
cdr3_nt: TGTGCCAGCAGTGTCAACAGGGTCTTGACAGATACGCAGTATTTT
cdr3_aa: CASSVNRVLTDTQYF

j_call: TRBJ1-2
v_call: TRBV5-6
d_call: .
clone_size: few
cdr3_nt: TGTGCCAGCAGCTTGGCCGGGAGGGAAACCTATGGCTACACCTTC
cdr3_aa: CASSLAGRETYGYTF

j_call: TRBJ1-2
v_call: TRBV20-1
d_call: TRBD1
clone_size: .
cdr3_nt: TGCAGTGCTAGAGACCCTGGACAGGGATGGGGCTCCACCTTC
cdr3_aa: CSARDPGQGWGSTF

j_call: TRBJ1-6
v_call: TRBV6-4
d_call: .
clone_size: few
cdr3_nt: TGTGCCAGCAGTGACGATTGGGACCGACCACCCCCCCACTTT
cdr3_aa: CASSDDWDRPPPHF

j_call: TRBJ1-2
v_call: TRBV18
d_call: .
clone_size: many
cdr3_nt: TGTGCCAGCTACCGGTATGGGGAGGACTATGGCTACACCTTC
cdr3_aa: CASYRYGEDYGYTF

j_call: TRBJ2-2
v_call: TRBV7-9
d_call: .
clone_size: .
cdr3_nt: TGTGCCAGCAGCTTTGGCCCCGGGGCAGGAATGGAGGAGCTGTTTTTT
cdr3_aa: CASSFGPGAGMEELFF

j_call: TRBJ1-2
v_call: TRBV5-1
d_call: .
clone_size: .
cdr3_nt: TGCGCCAGCAGCTCTACATCATCTACGGACCGAGATGGCTACACCTTC
cdr3_aa: CASSSTSSTDRDGYTF

j_call: TRBJ2-1
v_call: TRBV7-3
d_call: TRBD2
clone_size: .
cdr3_nt: TGTGCCAGCAGCTTAATGGCGGGGGAGGTCTATGAGCAGTTCTTC
cdr3_aa: CASSLMAGEVYEQFF

j_call: TRBJ2-2
v_call: TRBV9
d_call: TRBD1
clone_size: .
cdr3_nt: TGTGCCAGCAGCTTTAGACAGGGGAAGGACACCGGGGAGCTGTTTTTT
cdr3_aa: CASSFRQGKDTGELFF

j_call: TRBJ2-2
v_call: TRBV14
d_call: .
clone_size: many
cdr3_nt: TGTGCCAGCAGCCAAGATCGACCGAACACCGGGGAGCTGTTTTTT
cdr3_aa: CASSQDRPNTGELFF

j_call: TRBJ1-2
v_call: TRBV29-1
d_call: .
clone_size: few
cdr3_nt: TGCAGCGTTGAACCAGGGGACTATGGCTACACCTTC
cdr3_aa: CSVEPGDYGYTF

j_call: TRBJ2-3
v_call: TRBV20-1
d_call: TRBD2
clone_size: .
cdr3_nt: TGCAGTGCGTTACTAGCGGGAGGGCCGGTGGGAGATACGCAGTATTTT
cdr3_aa: CSALLAGGPVGDTQYF

j_call: TRBJ2-1
v_call: TRBV21-1
d_call: .
clone_size: few
cdr3_nt: TGTGCCAGCAGCTCCAGGATGGGACACAGCTCCTACAATGAGCAGTTCTTC
cdr3_aa: CASSSRMGHSSYNEQFF

j_call: TRBJ1-5
v_call: TRBV2
d_call: .
clone_size: .
cdr3_nt: TGTGCCAGCAGTGAAGTGTCGCAGGGCAATCAGCCCCGGCATTTT
cdr3_aa: CASSEVSQGNQPRHF

j_call: TRBJ2-5
v_call: TRBV20-1
d_call: .
clone_size: .
cdr3_nt: TGCAGTGCTAGAGACTATGCGGGGACCCAAGAGACCCAGTACTTC
cdr3_aa: CSARDYAGTQETQYF

j_call: TRBJ1-2
v_call: TRBV7-9
d_call: .
clone_size: few
cdr3_nt: TGTGCCAGCAGCTTTCTCGGGGCGCGGGGTTATGGCTACACCTTC
cdr3_aa: CASSFLGARGYGYTF

j_call: TRBJ1-2
v_call: TRBV7-9
d_call: TRBD1
clone_size: few
cdr3_nt: TGTGCCAGCAGCTTAGCGGACAGGCACTATGGCTACACCTTC
cdr3_aa: CASSLADRHYGYTF

j_call: TRBJ1-2
v_call: TRBV12-3/TRBV12-4
d_call: .
clone_size: .
cdr3_nt: TGTGCCAGCAGCTCCTTAAGGGGGAACTATGGCTACACCTTC
cdr3_aa: CASSSLRGNYGYTF

j_call: TRBJ2-7
v_call: TRBV7-8
d_call: .
clone_size: .
cdr3_nt: TGTGCCAGCAGCTTAGGACATACAGCAGCCTACGAGCAGTACTTC
cdr3_aa: CASSLGHTAAYEQYF

j_call: TRBJ2-3
v_call: TRBV6-5
d_call: TRBD2
clone_size: .
cdr3_nt: TGTGCCAGCAGTTACTGGGGACTAGCGACTAGCACAGATACGCAGTATTTT
cdr3_aa: CASSYWGLATSTDTQYF

j_call: TRBJ1-1
v_call: TRBV19
d_call: .
clone_size: few
cdr3_nt: TGTGCCAGTACCGAGTCAGGGGCGCGTACTGAAGCTTTCTTT
cdr3_aa: CASTESGARTEAFF

j_call: TRBJ2-3
v_call: TRBV7-2
d_call: TRBD2
clone_size: .
cdr3_nt: TGTGCCAGCAGCGCCACTATAGCGGGAGGTTTTGATACGCAGTATTTT
cdr3_aa: CASSATIAGGFDTQYF

j_call: TRBJ2-3
v_call: TRBV9
d_call: .
clone_size: .
cdr3_nt: TGTGCCAGCAGCGGGCGGCAGAATACAGATACGCAGTATTTT
cdr3_aa: CASSGRQNTDTQYF

j_call: TRBJ1-5
v_call: TRBV6-6
d_call: TRBD1
clone_size: .
cdr3_nt: TGTGCCAGCACCTTAGACAGGGGGCAAGATCAGCCCCAGCATTTT
cdr3_aa: CASTLDRGQDQPQHF

j_call: TRBJ2-1
v_call: TRBV20-1
d_call: .
clone_size: .
cdr3_nt: TGCAGTGCTCAAACGGGACTTGACAATGAGCAGTTCTTC
cdr3_aa: CSAQTGLDNEQFF

j_call: TRBJ2-7
v_call: TRBV20-1
d_call: .
clone_size: .
cdr3_nt: TGCAGTGCTAGAGACCCTCGGTTGAGCGACGAGCAGTACTTC
cdr3_aa: CSARDPRLSDEQYF

j_call: TRBJ2-1
v_call: TRBV7-8
d_call: .
clone_size: many
cdr3_nt: TGTGCCAGCAGCTTAGCGCTAAGGGGTCAGTACAATGAGCAGTTCTTC
cdr3_aa: CASSLALRGQYNEQFF

j_call: TRBJ2-7
v_call: TRBV11-2
d_call: TRBD2
clone_size: few
cdr3_nt: TGTGCCAGCAGAAGACTAGCGGGGGGGTACTCCTACGAGCAGTACTTC
cdr3_aa: CASRRLAGGYSYEQYF

j_call: TRBJ2-3
v_call: TRBV7-9
d_call: TRBD2
clone_size: .
cdr3_nt: TGTGCCAGCAGCCTCTTGGGAGGGGCAGATACGCAGTATTTT
cdr3_aa: CASSLLGGADTQYF

j_call: TRBJ2-6
v_call: TRBV6-5
d_call: .
clone_size: .
cdr3_nt: TGTACCAGCAGTTACCCCATTTCACGACGGGGCTCTGGGGCCAACGTCCTGACTTTC
cdr3_aa: CTSSYPISRRGSGANVLTF

j_call: TRBJ2-2
v_call: TRBV7-8
d_call: TRBD1
clone_size: .
cdr3_nt: TGTGCCAGCAGCCAGGGCGACAGGGTAGCCACCGGGGAGCTGTTTTTT
cdr3_aa: CASSQGDRVATGELFF

j_call: TRBJ2-5
v_call: TRBV10-3
d_call: .
clone_size: few
cdr3_nt: TGTGCCATCGGGGGATCGATGACCCAAGAGACCCAGTACTTC
cdr3_aa: CAIGGSMTQETQYF

j_call: TRBJ2-7
v_call: TRBV11-2
d_call: .
clone_size: .
cdr3_nt: TGTGCCAGCAACGAGCAGTACTTC
cdr3_aa: CASNEQYF

j_call: TRBJ2-1
v_call: TRBV6-2/TRBV6-3
d_call: TRBD1
clone_size: many
cdr3_nt: TGTGCCAGCAGCGAGGGGGCTCTAGTGTGGCAGTTCTTC
cdr3_aa: CASSEGALVWQFF

j_call: TRBJ2-1
v_call: TRBV9
d_call: TRBD2
clone_size: once
cdr3_nt: TGTGCCAGCAGCATAGGTGGCAGCGGGGCATACAATGAGCAGTTCTTC
cdr3_aa: CASSIGGSGAYNEQFF

j_call: TRBJ1-3
v_call: TRBV21-1
d_call: .
clone_size: .
cdr3_nt: TGTGCCAGCAGCAAAGAGGCGGGCACCTACTCTGGAAACACCATATATTTT
cdr3_aa: CASSKEAGTYSGNTIYF

j_call: TRBJ2-3
v_call: TRBV29-1
d_call: .
clone_size: few
cdr3_nt: TGCAGCGTTGATGGATGGAGCACAGATACGCAGTATTTT
cdr3_aa: CSVDGWSTDTQYF

j_call: TRBJ2-1
v_call: TRBV7-2
d_call: .
clone_size: few
cdr3_nt: TGTGCCAGCAGCTTGGCGGGCGGGCTCACCTACAATGAGCAGTTCTTC
cdr3_aa: CASSLAGGLTYNEQFF

j_call: TRBJ1-2
v_call: TRBV29-1
d_call: TRBD1
clone_size: .
cdr3_nt: TGCAGCGTGCGGGACAGGGTGCATGGCTACACCTTC
cdr3_aa: CSVRDRVHGYTF

j_call: TRBJ2-5
v_call: TRBV28
d_call: .
clone_size: few
cdr3_nt: TGTGCCAGCAGTTTGGGGGGCCCGGCTGATCAAGAGACCCAGTACTTC
cdr3_aa: CASSLGGPADQETQYF

j_call: TRBJ1-1
v_call: TRBV12-3/TRBV12-4
d_call: TRBD1
clone_size: few
cdr3_nt: TGTGCCAGCAGAATAAACGGACAGGCGAACACTGAAGCTTTCTTT
cdr3_aa: CASRINGQANTEAFF

j_call: TRBJ2-3
v_call: TRBV6-6
d_call: TRBD2
clone_size: few
cdr3_nt: TGTGCCAGTGGTAACCCCCGGGGGGGAAGCACAGATACGCAGTATTTT
cdr3_aa: CASGNPRGGSTDTQYF

j_call: TRBJ2-3
v_call: TRBV10-2
d_call: .
clone_size: few
cdr3_nt: TGCGCCAGCAGCACTGACAGGTTTCATACGCAGTATTTT
cdr3_aa: CASSTDRFHTQYF

j_call: TRBJ2-7
v_call: TRBV11-2
d_call: .
clone_size: .
cdr3_nt: TGTGCCGGCAGCGCCATGTACGAGCAGTACTTC
cdr3_aa: CAGSAMYEQYF

j_call: TRBJ1-2
v_call: TRBV6-6
d_call: TRBD1
clone_size: few
cdr3_nt: TGTGCCAGCACCCTTGGGACAGGGAACTATGGCTACACCTTC
cdr3_aa: CASTLGTGNYGYTF